The T cell receptor beta chain under discussion was sequenced for a study of human T cells and chemical hapten exposure. How the authors handled the data: A per-sample median of around 91,000 TCRs was observed, with counts ranging from roughly 20,000 to 690,600. TCRdb fed the RACE reads into MiXCR, producing one record per CDR3 protein. These V and J calls rely on TCRdb rather than the paper's analysis. The repertoire holds over 300,000 distinct CDR3 sequences, with 5.1% as singletons. Described time point: pre-sensitization, week 0. Sample treatment: therapeutic diphenylcyclopropenone sensitization with weekly scalp DPC. The CDR3 has 14 amino acids. Trimming left V 5 bases short and J 4 bases short, with 17 bases between. Germline V gene lookup returns CDR1 DFQATT and CDR2 SNEGSKA (reference sequence). This clonotype was seen at least ten times.

The specimen comprised whole blood, sampled in connection with sensitization to the hapten diphenylcyclopropenone (DPC). The TCR was taken from a woman in her 50s with alopecia areata. Some clones in this sample may be carry-over from other donors' samples. The J gene is TRBJ1-2, the V gene TRBV20-1, with a tentative D call TRBD1 (5 bases). This chain's CDR3 is CSAGAGFVPYGYTF. The CDR3 DNA sequence: TGCAGTGCTGGGGCGGGGTTTGTCCCCTATGGCTACACCTTC.